The clone carrying this TCR beta chain was found many times. Its antigen is still unknown. The data were taken from a study of neurological immune-mediated disorders. Study details: The approximately 35 patients with multiple sclerosis comprised around 31 relapsing-remitting cases and 3 secondary progressive cases.

Study-wide findings and caveats: Subjects shared no identical expanded-clone CDR3 amino acid sequences, suggesting private TCR-beta repertoires in all groups. Multiple sclerosis, the disease with the least TCR clonal expansion, fell below healthy controls, whereas HTLV-1-associated myelopathy showed the most.

From the 5' RACE reads, TCRdb called clonotypes with MiXCR, one entry per CDR3 protein. The data hold about 70,000 distinct CDR3 sequences, with 5.2% observed a single time. V was shortened by 1 base and J by 9 bases, with 13 bases between the two germline ends. Germline V gene data show CDR1 as SQVTM and CDR2 as ANQGSEA. The CDR3 covers 13 residues. Sequencing input: PBMCs. This rearrangement joins TRBV29-1 to TRBJ2-1; a weak D match, TRBD2 (6 bases). The source is a human donor with multiple sclerosis. The donor label of this sample is uncertain. CDR3 DNA sequence: TGCAGCGTTGAAGGGGGAGGAATGGGTGAGCAGTTCTTC. Amino acids: CSVEGGGMGEQFF.